A single sample is the source of the 8 T cell receptor beta chains below, sequenced in a study of blood T cell repertoires in COVID-19. Assay used: immunoSEQ multiplex PCR; TCRdb lists only in-frame clones, some missing. The sample holds about 200,000 clones, about 93% seen once. Sequenced material: peripheral blood. The receptor source for this set is a man aged 60 to 69 with COVID-19, enrolled during active disease.

This chain joins TRBV3-1 (or the pseudogene TRBV3-2) and TRBJ2-3, with TRBD2 identical over 8 bases. The CDR3 is made up of 15 amino acids. Germline V gene data show CDR1 as LGHDT and CDR2 as YNNKEL (reference sequence). The V and J ends lost 0 bases and 10 bases, in that order; junction bases with no gene match: 9. CDR3 sequence reads: CASSQDTAGVRAQYF. The CDR3 DNA sequence: TGTGCCAGCAGCCAAGATACAGCGGGAGTTCGCGCGCAGTATTTT.

This chain joins TRBV3-1 (or the pseudogene TRBV3-2) and TRBJ1-5, with 7 bases aligning to TRBD1. The CDR3 is made up of 15 amino acids. The junction had 7 bases not matched to a gene; V was cut back by 1 base and J by 7 bases. From germline, CDR1 is LGHDT and CDR2 YNNKEL (reference sequence). The CDR3 reads CASSQGQGGYQPQHF. For the CDR3, the DNA is TGTGCCAGCAGCCAAGGACAGGGTGGTTACCAGCCCCAGCATTTT.

This chain joins TRBV4-1 and TRBJ2-1; 8 bases agree with TRBD2. Trimming at V came to 0 bases and at J to 7 bases, leaving 8 bases not matched to a gene. The length of the CDR3 is 16 residues. The germline gives CDR1 MGHRA, CDR2 YSYEKL. CDR3: CASSQDPSGSGNEQFF. DNA for the CDR3: TGCGCCAGCAGCCAAGATCCAAGCGGGAGTGGGAATGAGCAGTTCTTC.

The chain combines TRBV7-9 with TRBJ2-2; 10 nucleotides match TRBD2. The CDR3 loop spans 15 amino acids. Germline values: CDR1 SEHNR, CDR2 FQNEAQ (reference sequence). V gave up 7 bases and J gave up 6 bases; unmatched junction bases: 8. Here the CDR3 DNA reads TGTGCCAGCATCACGGGACTAGCGCCATCCGGGGAGCTGTTTTTT. Translation: CASITGLAPSGELFF.

This chain connects TRBV29-1 to TRBJ1-4; 9 bases are a match to TRBD1. V shed 7 bases and J 7 bases; nucleotides not matched to a gene: 7. This CDR3 is built from 13 residues. CDR1 is SQVTM and CDR2 is ANQGSEA in the germline V gene. The CDR3 coding sequence is TGCAGCGGGGACAGGGTAATGGGTGAAAAACTGTTTTTT. As protein: CSGDRVMGEKLFF.

This chain uses TRBV29-1 with TRBJ1-1; 7 bases agree with TRBD1. Per germline, CDR1 SQVTM and CDR2 ANQGSEA. J gave up 1 base and V 3 bases, and 8 bases lay outside the gene matches. This CDR3 has 15 amino acids. CDR3 sequence: CSVEAGGNTNTEAFF. The DNA for the CDR3 is TGCAGCGTTGAGGCAGGGGGAAATACGAACACTGAAGCTTTCTTT.

This rearrangement joins TRBV5-1 to TRBJ2-1, with D possibly matching TRBD1 (6 bases). The CDR3 totals 12 residues. The germline CDR1 and CDR2 sequences are SGHRS and YFSETQ. The V and J ends lost 4 bases and 10 bases respectively, with 12 bases between them. The CDR3 loop is CASSPTGPEQFF. CDR3 nucleotides: TGCGCCAGCAGCCCGACAGGACCCGAGCAGTTCTTC.

The chain uses TRBV7-2 and TRBJ1-1; TRBD1 is a possible D gene (6 bases). Trimming cost V 5 bases and J 4 bases, with 20 bases left between them. Germline loops: CDR1 SGHTA, CDR2 FQGNSA. CDR3 length: 16 amino acids. The CDR3 DNA reads as TGTGCCAGCAGCATCAACCGGCAGGGGTTAAGCACTGAAGCTTTCTTT. Encoded protein: CASSINRQGLSTEAFF.